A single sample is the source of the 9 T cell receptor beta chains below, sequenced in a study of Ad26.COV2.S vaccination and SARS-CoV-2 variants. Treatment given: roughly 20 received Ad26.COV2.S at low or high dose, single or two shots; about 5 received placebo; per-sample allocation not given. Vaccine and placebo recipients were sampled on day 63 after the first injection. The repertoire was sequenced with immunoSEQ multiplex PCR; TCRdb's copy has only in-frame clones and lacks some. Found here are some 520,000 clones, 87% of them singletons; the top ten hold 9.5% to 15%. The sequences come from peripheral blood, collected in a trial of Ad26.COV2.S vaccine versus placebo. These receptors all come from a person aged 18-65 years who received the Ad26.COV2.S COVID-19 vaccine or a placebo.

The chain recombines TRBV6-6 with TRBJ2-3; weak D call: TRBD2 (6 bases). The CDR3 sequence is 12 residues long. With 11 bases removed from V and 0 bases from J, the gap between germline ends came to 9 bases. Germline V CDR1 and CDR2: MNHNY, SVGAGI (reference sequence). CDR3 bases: TGTGCCGGCGGGACTAGCACAGATACGCAGTATTTT. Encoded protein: CAGGTSTDTQYF.

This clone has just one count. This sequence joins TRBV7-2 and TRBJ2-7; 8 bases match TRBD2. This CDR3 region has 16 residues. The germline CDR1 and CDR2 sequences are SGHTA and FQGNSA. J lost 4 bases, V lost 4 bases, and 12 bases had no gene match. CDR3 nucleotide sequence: TGTGCCAGCAGCTCTCCCCCGAGCGGGAGCCCTTACGAGCAGTACTTC. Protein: CASSSPPSGSPYEQYF.

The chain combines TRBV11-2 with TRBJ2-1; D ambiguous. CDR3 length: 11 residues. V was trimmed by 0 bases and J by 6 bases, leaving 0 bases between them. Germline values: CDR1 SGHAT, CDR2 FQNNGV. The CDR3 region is CASSLDNEQFF. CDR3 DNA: TGTGCCAGCAGCTTAGACAATGAGCAGTTCTTC.

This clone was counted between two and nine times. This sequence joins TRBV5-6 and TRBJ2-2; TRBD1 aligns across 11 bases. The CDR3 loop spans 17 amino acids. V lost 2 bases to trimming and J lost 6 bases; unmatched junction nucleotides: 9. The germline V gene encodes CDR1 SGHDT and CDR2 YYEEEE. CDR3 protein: CASSFYSGTGGSGELFF. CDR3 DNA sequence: TGTGCCAGCAGCTTTTATTCAGGGACAGGGGGTTCCGGGGAGCTGTTTTTT.

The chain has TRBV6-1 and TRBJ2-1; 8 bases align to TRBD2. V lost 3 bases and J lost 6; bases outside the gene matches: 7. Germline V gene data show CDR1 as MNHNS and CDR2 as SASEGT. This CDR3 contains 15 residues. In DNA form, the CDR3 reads TGTGCCAGCAGTGACCGGGGGGGGCTCCCCAATGAGCAGTTCTTC. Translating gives CASSDRGGLPNEQFF.

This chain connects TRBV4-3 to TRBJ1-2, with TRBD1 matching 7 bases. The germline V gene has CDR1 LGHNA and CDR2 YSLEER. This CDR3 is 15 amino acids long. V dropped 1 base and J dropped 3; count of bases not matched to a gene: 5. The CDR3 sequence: CASSQVRTGDYGYTF. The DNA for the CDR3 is TGCGCCAGCAGCCAAGTCCGTACAGGGGACTATGGCTACACCTTC.

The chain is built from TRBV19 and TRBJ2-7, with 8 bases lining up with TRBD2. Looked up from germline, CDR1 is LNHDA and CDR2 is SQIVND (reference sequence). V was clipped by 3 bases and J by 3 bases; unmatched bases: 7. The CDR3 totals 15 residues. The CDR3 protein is CASSIKGTRYYEQYF. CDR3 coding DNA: TGTGCCAGTAGTATTAAGGGGACTAGATACTACGAGCAGTACTTC.

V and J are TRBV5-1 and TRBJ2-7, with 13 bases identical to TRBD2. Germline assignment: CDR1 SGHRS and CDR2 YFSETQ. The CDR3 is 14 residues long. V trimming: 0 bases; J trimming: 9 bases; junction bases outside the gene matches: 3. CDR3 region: CASSLAGTSGVQYF. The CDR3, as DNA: TGCGCCAGCAGCTTGGCCGGGACTAGCGGGGTGCAGTACTTC.

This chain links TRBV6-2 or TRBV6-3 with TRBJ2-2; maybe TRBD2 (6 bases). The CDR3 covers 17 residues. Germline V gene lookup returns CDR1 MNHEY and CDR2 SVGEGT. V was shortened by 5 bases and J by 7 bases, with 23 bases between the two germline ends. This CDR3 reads CASSQTLLAPGYGELFF. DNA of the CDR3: TGTGCCAGCAGTCAAACCCTCCTAGCGCCAGGATACGGGGAGCTGTTTTTT.